This T cell receptor beta chain was found in a study of blood T cell repertoires in COVID-19. Germline-derived CDR1 and CDR2 are MNHEY and SMNVEV (reference sequence). The CDR3 covers 13 residues. V dropped 4 bases and J dropped 5; count of bases not matched to a gene: 4. Profiling relied on immunoSEQ multiplex PCR, and the TCRdb table lists in-frame clones only, not all of them. The table shows around 63,000 clones, with under 90% occurring only once. The chain joins TRBV27 to TRBJ2-5; 7 positions match TRBD2. The specimen was peripheral blood. The TCR was taken from a woman aged 80 or older with active or convalescent COVID-19. CDR3 nucleotides: TGTGCCAGCAGTTCAACTAGCGCGGAGACCCAGTACTTC. Its translation: CASSSTSAETQYF.